This T cell receptor (beta chain) was identified during a study of shared clonotypes between healthy human individuals. The assay was immunoSEQ multiplex PCR, and TCRdb's table has in-frame clones only and misses some. The profile shows 2 million to 2.5 million clones, more than 85% of them singletons. The CDR3 loop spans 14 amino acids. Germline CDR1 and CDR2: ENHRY and SYGVKD. V lost 4 bases and J lost 4; bases outside the gene matches: 5. Study outcomes and limitations: Specimens sampled were limited to blood, with tissue repertoires likely differing.

Details on this clone: The antigen is not known.

This TCR was sampled from a young man in good health. Some clones in this sample may be carry-over from other donors' samples. The sequencing input was naive CD4+ T cells from PBMCs. As for subset: CD45RA+ positively selected. This chain uses TRBV10-3 with TRBJ2-3; the match to TRBD2 covers 7 bases. In DNA, the CDR3 is TGTGCCATCAGTGGGGGCGGGAGCCCAGATACGCAGTATTTT. Protein sequence: CAISGGGSPDTQYF.